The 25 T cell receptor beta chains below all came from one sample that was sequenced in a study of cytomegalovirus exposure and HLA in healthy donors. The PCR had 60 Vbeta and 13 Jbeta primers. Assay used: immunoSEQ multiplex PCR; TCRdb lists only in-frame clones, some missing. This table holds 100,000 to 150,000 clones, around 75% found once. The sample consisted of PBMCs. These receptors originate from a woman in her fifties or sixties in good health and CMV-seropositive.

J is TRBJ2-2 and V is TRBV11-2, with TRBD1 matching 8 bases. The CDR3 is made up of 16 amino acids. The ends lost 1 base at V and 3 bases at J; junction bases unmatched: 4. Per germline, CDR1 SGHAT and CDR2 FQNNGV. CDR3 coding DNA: TGTGCCAGCAGCTTAGGACAGGGGAGCCACACCGGGGAGCTGTTTTTT. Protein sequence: CASSLGQGSHTGELFF. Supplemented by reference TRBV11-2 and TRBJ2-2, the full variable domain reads EAGVAQSPRYKIIEKRQSVAFWCNPISGHATLYWYQQILGQGPKLLIQFQNNGVVDDSQLPKDRFSAERLKGVDSTLKIQPAKLEDSAVYLCASSLGQGSHTGELFFGEGSRLTVL.

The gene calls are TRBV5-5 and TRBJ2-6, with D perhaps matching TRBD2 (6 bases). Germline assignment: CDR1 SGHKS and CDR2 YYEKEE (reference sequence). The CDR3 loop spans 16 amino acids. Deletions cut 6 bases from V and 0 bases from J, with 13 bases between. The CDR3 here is CASTFSGGSGANVLTF. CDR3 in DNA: TGTGCCAGCACCTTTTCCGGGGGCTCTGGGGCCAACGTCCTGACTTTC.

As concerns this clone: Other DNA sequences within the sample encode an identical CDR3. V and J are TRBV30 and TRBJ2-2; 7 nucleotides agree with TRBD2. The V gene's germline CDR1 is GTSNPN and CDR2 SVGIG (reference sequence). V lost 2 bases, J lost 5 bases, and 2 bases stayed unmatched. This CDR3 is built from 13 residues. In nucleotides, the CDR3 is TGTGCCTGGAGTTGGGGGGGAACCGGGGAGCTGTTTTTT. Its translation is CAWSWGGTGELFF. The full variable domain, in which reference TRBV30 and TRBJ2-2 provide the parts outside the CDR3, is SQTIHQWPATLVQPVGSPLSLECTVEGTSNPNLYWYRQAAGRGLQLLFYSVGIGQISSEVPQNLSASRPQDRQFILSSKKLLLSDSGFYLCAWSWGGTGELFFGEGSRLTVL.

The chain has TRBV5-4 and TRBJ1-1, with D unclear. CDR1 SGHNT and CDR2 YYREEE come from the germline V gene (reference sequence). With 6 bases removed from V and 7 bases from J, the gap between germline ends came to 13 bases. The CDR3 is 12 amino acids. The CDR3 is CASMAGEGEAFF. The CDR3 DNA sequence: TGTGCCAGCATGGCCGGGGAAGGTGAAGCTTTCTTT. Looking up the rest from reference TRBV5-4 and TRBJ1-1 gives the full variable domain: ETGVTQSPTHLIKTRGQQVTLRCSSQSGHNTVSWYQQALGQGPQFIFQYYREEENGRGNFPPRFSGLQFPNYSSELNVNALELDDSALYLCASMAGEGEAFFGQGTRLTVV.

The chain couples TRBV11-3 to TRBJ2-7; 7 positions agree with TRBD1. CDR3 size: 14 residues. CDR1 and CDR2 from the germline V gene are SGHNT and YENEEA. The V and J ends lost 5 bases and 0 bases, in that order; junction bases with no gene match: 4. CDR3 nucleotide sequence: TGTGCCAGCAGCCGGGGACAGAGCTCCTACGAGCAGTACTTC. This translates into CASSRGQSSYEQYF. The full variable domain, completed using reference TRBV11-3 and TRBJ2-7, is EAGVVQSPRYKIIEKKQPVAFWCNPISGHNTLYWYLQNLGQGPELLIRYENEEAVDDSQLPKDRFSAERLKGVDSTLKIQPAELGDSAVYLCASSRGQSSYEQYFGPGTRLTVT.

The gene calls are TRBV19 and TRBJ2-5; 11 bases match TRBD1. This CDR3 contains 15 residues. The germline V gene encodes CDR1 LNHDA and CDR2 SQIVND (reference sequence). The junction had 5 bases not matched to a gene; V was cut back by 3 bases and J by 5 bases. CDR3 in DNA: TGTGCCAGTAGTATGGACAGGGGGCTATTTGAGACCCAGTACTTC. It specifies CASSMDRGLFETQYF.

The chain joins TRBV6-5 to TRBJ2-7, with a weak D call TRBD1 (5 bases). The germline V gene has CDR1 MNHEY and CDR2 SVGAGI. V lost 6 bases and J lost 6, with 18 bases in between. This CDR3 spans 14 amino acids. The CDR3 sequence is CASSRSSTVREQYF. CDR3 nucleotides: TGTGCCAGCAGCCGATCTTCGACAGTACGCGAGCAGTACTTC.

The CDR3 sequence: CASSSRGLYTGELFF. The CDR3 nucleotides are TGTGCCAGCAGCTCTAGGGGGCTCTACACCGGGGAGCTGTTTTTT. V and J are TRBV7-2 and TRBJ2-2; TRBD1 agrees at 7 bases. The CDR3 covers 15 residues. Germline loops: CDR1 SGHTA, CDR2 FQGNSA. With V trimmed by 4 bases and J by 3 bases, 5 bases remained unmatched.

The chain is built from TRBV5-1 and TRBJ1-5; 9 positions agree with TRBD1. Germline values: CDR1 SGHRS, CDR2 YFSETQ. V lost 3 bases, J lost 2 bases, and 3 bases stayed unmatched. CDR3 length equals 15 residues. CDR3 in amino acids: CASSWTGDGNQPQHF. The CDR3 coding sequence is TGCGCCAGCAGCTGGACAGGGGATGGCAATCAGCCCCAGCATTTT. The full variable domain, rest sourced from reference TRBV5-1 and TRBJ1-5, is KAGVTQTPRYLIKTRGQQVTLSCSPISGHRSVSWYQQTPGQGLQFLFEYFSETQRNKGNFPGRFSGRQFSNSRSEMNVSTLELGDSALYLCASSWTGDGNQPQHFGDGTRLSIL.

CDR3: CASSLYKGQNTEAFF. DNA of the CDR3: TGTGCCAGCAGCTTATATAAGGGACAGAACACTGAAGCTTTCTTT. The rearrangement links TRBV7-2 to TRBJ1-1; a possible D gene is TRBD1 (6 bases). V lost 2 bases to trimming and J lost 1 base, with 11 bases between them. The CDR3 extends over 15 amino acids. The germline gives CDR1 SGHTA, CDR2 FQGNSA.

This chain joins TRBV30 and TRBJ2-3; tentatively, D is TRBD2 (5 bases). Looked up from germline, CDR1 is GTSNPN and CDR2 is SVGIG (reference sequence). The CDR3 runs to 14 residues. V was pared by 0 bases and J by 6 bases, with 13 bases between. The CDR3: CAWSVLGGVDTQYF. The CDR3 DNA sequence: TGTGCCTGGAGTGTACTTGGAGGAGTGGATACGCAGTATTTT.

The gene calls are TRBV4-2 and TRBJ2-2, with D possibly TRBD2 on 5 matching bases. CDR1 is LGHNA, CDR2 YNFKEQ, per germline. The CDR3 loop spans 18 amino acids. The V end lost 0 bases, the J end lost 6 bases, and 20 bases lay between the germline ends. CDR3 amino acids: CASSQDGGAATISGELFF. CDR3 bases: TGTGCCAGCAGCCAAGATGGAGGAGCCGCAACGATATCCGGGGAGCTGTTTTTT.

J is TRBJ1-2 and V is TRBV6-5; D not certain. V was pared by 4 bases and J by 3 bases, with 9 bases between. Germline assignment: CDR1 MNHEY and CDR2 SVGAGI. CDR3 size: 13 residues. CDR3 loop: CASSFNLYYGYTF. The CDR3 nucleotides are TGTGCCAGCAGTTTTAATCTCTACTATGGCTACACCTTC.

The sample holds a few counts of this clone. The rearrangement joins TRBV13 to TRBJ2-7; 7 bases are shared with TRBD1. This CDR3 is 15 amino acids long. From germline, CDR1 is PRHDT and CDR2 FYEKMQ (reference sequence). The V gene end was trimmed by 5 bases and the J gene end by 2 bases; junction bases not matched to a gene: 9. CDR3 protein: CASSPAPGGPYEQYF. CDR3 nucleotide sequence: TGTGCCAGCAGCCCCGCCCCAGGGGGACCCTACGAGCAGTACTTC.

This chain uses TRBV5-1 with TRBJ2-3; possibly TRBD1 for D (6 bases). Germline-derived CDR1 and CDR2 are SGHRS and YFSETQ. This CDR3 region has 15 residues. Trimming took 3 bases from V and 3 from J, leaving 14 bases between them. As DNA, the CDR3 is TGCGCCAGCAGCTCGGGCAGGGGTATGACAGATACGCAGTATTTT. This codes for CASSSGRGMTDTQYF.

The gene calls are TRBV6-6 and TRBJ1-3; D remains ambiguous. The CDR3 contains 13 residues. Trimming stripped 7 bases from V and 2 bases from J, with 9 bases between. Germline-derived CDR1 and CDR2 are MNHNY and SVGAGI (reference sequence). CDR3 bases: TGTGCCAGCACCTTACAGCCTGGAAACACCATATATTTT. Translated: CASTLQPGNTIYF.

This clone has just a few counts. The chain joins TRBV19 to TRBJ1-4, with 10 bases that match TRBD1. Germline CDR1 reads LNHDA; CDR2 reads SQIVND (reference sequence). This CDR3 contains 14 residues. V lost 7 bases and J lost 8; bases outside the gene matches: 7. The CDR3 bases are TGTGCCAGTACCTGGACAGGGGGAGGCGAAAAACTGTTTTTT. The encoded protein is CASTWTGGGEKLFF.

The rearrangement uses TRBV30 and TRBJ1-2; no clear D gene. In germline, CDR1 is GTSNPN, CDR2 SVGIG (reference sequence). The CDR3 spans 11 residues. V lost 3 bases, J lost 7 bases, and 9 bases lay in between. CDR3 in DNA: TGTGCCTGGAGGCCCGGACTTGGCTACACCTTC. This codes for CAWRPGLGYTF.

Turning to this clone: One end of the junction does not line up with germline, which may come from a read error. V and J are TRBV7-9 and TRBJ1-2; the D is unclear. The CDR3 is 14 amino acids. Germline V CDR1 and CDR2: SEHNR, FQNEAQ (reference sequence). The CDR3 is CSSSREGKGYGYTF. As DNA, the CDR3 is TGTTCCAGCAGCCGGGAGGGTAAAGGGTATGGCTACACCTTC.

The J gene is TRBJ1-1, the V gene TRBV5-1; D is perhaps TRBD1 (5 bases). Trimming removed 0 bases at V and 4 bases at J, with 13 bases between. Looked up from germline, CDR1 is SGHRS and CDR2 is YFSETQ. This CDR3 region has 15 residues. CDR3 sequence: CASSLGQSGATEAFF. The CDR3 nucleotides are TGCGCCAGCAGCTTGGGACAGTCCGGAGCCACTGAAGCTTTCTTT.

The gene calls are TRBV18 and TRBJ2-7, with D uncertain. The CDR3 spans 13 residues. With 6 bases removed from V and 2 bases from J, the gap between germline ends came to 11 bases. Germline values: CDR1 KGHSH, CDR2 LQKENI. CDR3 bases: TGTGCCAGCTCCAGTACCGAAACCTACGAGCAGTACTTC. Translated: CASSSTETYEQYF.

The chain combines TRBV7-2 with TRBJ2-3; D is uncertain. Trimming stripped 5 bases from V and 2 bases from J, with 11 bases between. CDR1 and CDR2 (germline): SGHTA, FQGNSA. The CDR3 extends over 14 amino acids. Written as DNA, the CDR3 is TGTGCCAGCAGCCGCTCGAGATACACAGATACGCAGTATTTT. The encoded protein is CASSRSRYTDTQYF.

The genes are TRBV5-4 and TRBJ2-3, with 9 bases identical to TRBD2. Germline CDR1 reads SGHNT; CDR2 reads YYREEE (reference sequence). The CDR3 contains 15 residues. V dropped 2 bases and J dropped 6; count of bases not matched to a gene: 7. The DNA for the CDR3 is TGTGCCAGCAGCTTCCGGCGGGAGGGCCCCGATACGCAGTATTTT. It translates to CASSFRREGPDTQYF.

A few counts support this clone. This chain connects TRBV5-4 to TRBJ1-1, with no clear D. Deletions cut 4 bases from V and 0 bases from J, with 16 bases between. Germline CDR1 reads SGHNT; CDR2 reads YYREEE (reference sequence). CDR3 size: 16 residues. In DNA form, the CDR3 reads TGTGCCAGCAGCCCCGCGGGAATCAAGATGAACACTGAAGCTTTCTTT. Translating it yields CASSPAGIKMNTEAFF.

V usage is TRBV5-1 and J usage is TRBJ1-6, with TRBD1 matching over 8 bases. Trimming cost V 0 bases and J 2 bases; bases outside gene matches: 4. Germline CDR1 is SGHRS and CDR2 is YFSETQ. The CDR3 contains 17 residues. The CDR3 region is CASSLGQGRPYNSPLHF. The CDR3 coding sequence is TGCGCCAGCAGCTTGGGACAGGGGAGGCCCTATAATTCACCCCTCCACTTT.